This T cell receptor (beta chain) was recorded in a study of blood T cells in healthy people across ages (dated by TCRdb to between 2014 and 2017). With respect to the entire study: In model experiments, template switching captured roughly one uniquely barcoded TCR beta cDNA molecule for every two T cells. Donors of different ages were randomly distributed across sequencing lanes to avoid experimental bias. Four age groups were formed from the donors: young (average about 16 years), middle-aged (around 39), aged (about 62) and long-lived (82). For two donors (one aged 18 to 30 and one aged 80 or older), the study analyzed two additional independent replicas of 1 million unique cDNA reads from the same blood draw. The study measured age-related changes in TCR beta repertoire diversity using deep sequencing normalized with unique cDNA molecular identifiers.

Donors were under 40 systemically healthy Caucasian individuals from Russia aged roughly 6 to 95 years. Each donor gave ten milliliters of peripheral blood, collected into EDTA-treated Vacutainer tubes. Ficoll-Paque density-gradient centrifugation was used to isolate PBMCs, with at least 6.5 million per sample. Total RNA was extracted from PBMCs with Trizol reagent, with at least 6 micrograms obtained per sample. For every donor, an aliquot of PBMCs went through flow cytometry to measure the percentages of naive CD45RAhigh/CD27high T cells. The method behind the library was 5' RACE. Sequenced on an Illumina HiSeq 2500. A second PCR of roughly 7 to 12 cycles was run with a J-beta primer mix and a sample-barcoded 5' primer. A template-switch 5' adaptor carrying 12 random nucleotides introduced a unique molecular identifier onto each TCR beta cDNA molecule. Each sample yielded at least 2.5 million CDR3-containing paired-end reads. The Mint cDNA synthesis kit, primed by a TRBC-specific oligonucleotide, was used to synthesize first-strand cDNA from all RNA. Following uracil-DNA glycosylase treatment, all cDNA underwent a first 18-cycle PCR with the universal primers M1SS and BC2_uni_R. The study's own analysis went as follows. For normalization, 1 million high-quality reads, each with a distinct molecular identifier, were randomly selected from each sample. Instead of being binned into consensus sequences, reads that shared molecular identifiers were thrown out. MiTCR, run with a Q25 quality threshold and the strictest error-elimination algorithm, handled CDR3 identification, clonotype clustering and error correction. Lower-bound total TCR beta diversity was estimated with a nonparametric unseen species model using Euler transformation. The public sequencing data were trimmed at Q25 with fastp and processed into clonotypes with MiXCR by TCRdb, which kept only in-frame beta chains. For every CDR3 protein sequence, its rows merge into one entry that carries the most common genes and DNA. The V and J calls and clone size come from TCRdb's table, not from the authors' own analysis. This sample holds over a million distinct CDR3 sequences; 35% to 50% were observed only once. Around 18% of the sample is in the top ten clones.

Results the study describes overall, beyond this receptor: Observed TCR beta diversity per million T cells fell roughly linearly with age, and a significant reduction was already apparent by age roughly 40. Total diversity estimates from one million sequenced T cells were considered lower bounds and underestimates. A strong correlation was found between observed TCR beta diversity and the percentage of naive T cells measured by flow cytometry. Donor CMV infection status was unknown, potentially confounding age-related changes in expanded clonotypes. Bulk unsorted PBMC profiling prevented conclusive comparison of naive and antigen-experienced compartments. Compared with the aged group, the long-lived group had more naive CD4+ T cells, fewer expanded clones and increased TCR diversity, a pattern suggesting age selection.

Trimming removed 3 bases from V and 0 bases from J; the gene matches leave 8 bases unexplained. Reading the germline V gene gives CDR1 SGHRS and CDR2 YFSETQ. Including the terminal cysteine and phenylalanine, the CDR3 comprises 17 residues. The retained sequence is limited to the CDR3, 51 bases, with the frame set at the first base. As for this clonotype: Its antigen target is currently unknown. Per-nucleotide qualities are absent, and no much larger clonotype sits a single base away.

The sample was blood. This TCR came from a woman aged 60 to 75 in good health. Recombination connected TRBV5-1 to TRBJ2-2; 7 bases in between match TRBD1. The bases are TGCGCCAGCAGCTCCAGGGGGTTTACGGCGAACACCGGGGAGCTGTTTTTT. This is translated as CASSSRGFTANTGELFF.